These T cell receptor beta chains were read from a single sample in a study of shared clonotypes between healthy human individuals. Data came from immunoSEQ multiplex PCR; TCRdb stores just in-frame clones and leaves some out. Of about 2.3 million clones listed, approximately 95% are singletons. The specimen was naive CD4+ T cells from PBMCs. These receptors all stem from a man between 18 and 35 years old in good health. Some clones in this sample may be carry-over from other donors' samples. Each CDR3 is given without its conserved first and last residue. A D gene is named only where the DNA matches it firmly. Clone size is given for some rows only: seen once, a few or many times, or a class if the clone is expanded.

D: .
size: .
V: TRBV7-9
J: TRBJ2-7
CDR3: ASRRLGNYEQY

D: TRBD2
size: .
V: TRBV6-1
J: TRBJ2-1
CDR3: ASIPAGVVGEQF

D: TRBD1
size: .
V: TRBV27
J: TRBJ2-3
CDR3: ASRSGTGYTDTQY

D: .
size: .
V: TRBV25-1
J: TRBJ1-4
CDR3: ASSEYTGPNEKLF

D: TRBD1
size: .
V: TRBV5-1
J: TRBJ2-1
CDR3: ASSWDSYNEQF

D: TRBD1
size: .
V: TRBV19
J: TRBJ1-1
CDR3: ASILQGAGDTEAF

D: TRBD1
size: .
V: TRBV4-1
J: TRBJ1-2
CDR3: ASSQNIRDRGRYGYT

D: TRBD2
size: .
V: TRBV18
J: TRBJ2-3
CDR3: ASSPGREVTDTQY

D: TRBD2
size: .
V: TRBV10-1
J: TRBJ2-2
CDR3: ASSPSGVHTGELF

D: .
size: .
V: TRBV28
J: TRBJ2-7
CDR3: ASSLRSSGGTYEQY

D: TRBD2
size: .
V: TRBV4-2
J: TRBJ2-1
CDR3: ASSLALTSGVNEQF

D: TRBD1
size: .
V: TRBV7-8
J: TRBJ2-7
CDR3: ASSLGTGPYEQY

D: .
size: .
V: TRBV5-1
J: TRBJ1-1
CDR3: ASSLMDPNTEAF

D: TRBD2
size: once
V: TRBV25-1
J: TRBJ2-7
CDR3: ASSHPRTSGRYEQY

D: .
size: .
V: TRBV29-1
J: TRBJ1-1
CDR3: STRGTGNTEAF

D: .
size: .
V: TRBV19
J: TRBJ1-4
CDR3: ASSIDREKLF

D: .
size: .
V: TRBV11-2
J: TRBJ2-3
CDR3: ASSFSRAPSTDTQY

D: .
size: .
V: TRBV28
J: TRBJ2-3
CDR3: ASSRPGFRADTQY

D: .
size: .
V: TRBV4-1
J: TRBJ1-1
CDR3: ASSRGDVRNTEAF

D: TRBD1
size: .
V: TRBV5-1
J: TRBJ2-3
CDR3: ASSTGDRGADTQY

D: .
size: .
V: TRBV7-6
J: TRBJ2-3
CDR3: ASSYILGNAQY

D: TRBD1
size: once
V: TRBV7-2
J: TRBJ1-2
CDR3: ASSSNNGDREGYT

D: .
size: .
V: TRBV6-1
J: TRBJ1-2
CDR3: ASRTGTLDGYT

D: TRBD2
size: .
V: TRBV2
J: TRBJ2-1
CDR3: ASSAGGPYNEQF

D: .
size: .
V: TRBV5-6
J: TRBJ1-1
CDR3: ASSPPGLTNTEAF

D: TRBD2
size: .
V: TRBV11-2
J: TRBJ2-3
CDR3: ASSLAVMGLAGREDTQY

D: .
size: .
V: TRBV7-9
J: TRBJ1-3
CDR3: ASSLGGPIPGNTIY

D: .
size: .
V: TRBV30
J: TRBJ1-5
CDR3: AWSPTPHLIQPQH

D: .
size: .
V: TRBV29-1
J: TRBJ2-7
CDR3: SVSSQGTTYEQY

D: TRBD1
size: .
V: TRBV2
J: TRBJ2-5
CDR3: ASTVGTAGRQETQY

D: .
size: .
V: TRBV4-3
J: TRBJ1-3
CDR3: ASSQNGGSGNTIY

D: TRBD2
size: .
V: TRBV9
J: TRBJ2-1
CDR3: ASSVVLLAGGYNEQF

D: .
size: .
V: TRBV5-1
J: TRBJ2-7
CDR3: ASSRGAVPTNEQY

D: .
size: .
V: TRBV27
J: TRBJ1-2
CDR3: ASTKILGADTQNYGYT

D: TRBD1
size: .
V: TRBV5-1
J: TRBJ1-4
CDR3: ASSLGAGQASTNEKLF

D: TRBD1
size: .
V: TRBV19
J: TRBJ2-4
CDR3: ASSIDTGGTAKNIQY

D: .
size: .
V: TRBV27
J: TRBJ2-2
CDR3: ASSPAWGNTGELF

D: TRBD1
size: .
V: TRBV18
J: TRBJ2-7
CDR3: ASSPGDRWDEQY

D: TRBD2
size: .
V: TRBV2
J: TRBJ2-3
CDR3: ASKFGLAGGPKKDTQY

D: .
size: .
V: TRBV9
J: TRBJ2-7
CDR3: ASSVEPLPWEQY

D: TRBD2
size: .
V: TRBV2
J: TRBJ2-1
CDR3: ASSLSGRAGEQF

D: .
size: .
V: TRBV9
J: TRBJ2-3
CDR3: ASSGRPSADTQY

D: .
size: .
V: TRBV29-1
J: TRBJ2-1
CDR3: TTGGGSGFDEQF

D: .
size: .
V: TRBV7-3
J: TRBJ1-1
CDR3: ASSPFGQRTNTEAF

D: .
size: few
V: TRBV5-1
J: TRBJ1-2
CDR3: ASSLDSSYGYT

D: .
size: .
V: TRBV19
J: TRBJ2-1
CDR3: ASSMSDLGRWHEQF

D: .
size: .
V: TRBV5-1
J: TRBJ1-3
CDR3: ASSPTGLDSGNTIY

D: TRBD2
size: .
V: TRBV2
J: TRBJ2-3
CDR3: ASSALAGATDTQY

D: .
size: .
V: TRBV7-3
J: TRBJ2-1
CDR3: ASTDQDEQF